This T cell receptor (beta chain) is drawn from a study of blood T cell repertoires in COVID-19 (dated by TCRdb to 2018 to 2020). Concerning the study at large: Samples covering the acute and convalescent phases of COVID-19 were provided by collaborators in the United States, Italy and Spain. The samples were drawn from two sources: the first 160 participants of the ongoing ImmuneRACE study, and 1,200 or so subjects contributed by 6 global collaborators. The material from the prospective study consisted of cDNA or gDNA derived from T cells, B-cell-depleted T cells, or PBMCs. The repertoires were released in a freely available public database intended as a resource for research on the immune response to SARS-CoV-2. The sample metadata nearly always contained a de-identified subject ID, COVID-19 status, age in years and sex. The dataset comprised deeply sampled blood TCRbeta repertoires from subjects exposed to, actively infected with, or recovered from COVID-19. Where available, HLA class I and class II types were obtained from metadata supplied by the sample provider rather than from assay-based typing.

The research as a whole found: How much clinical and demographic metadata was included differed by source and by participant, and the metadata was provided uncurated.

Points on this clone: Its antigen is currently not known. Qualities for individual bases were not recorded, and no much larger clone is one base off.

The immunoSEQ Assay, a bias-controlled multiplex PCR, was used to amplify TCRbeta CDR3 regions from genomic DNA. Processing in the source paper ran as follows. Within the assay, amplification of reference gene primers was used to estimate how many nucleated cells each sample contained. To quantify the absolute abundance of each unique TCRbeta CDR3 rearrangement, sequence reads were collapsed and filtered. For each sample, productive Simpson clonality was calculated as the square root of Simpson's diversity index over productive rearrangements. The table comes from immuneACCESS by way of TCRdb, which keeps in-frame sequences with V and J called. Part of the clones is missing from these tables; in studies checked, under half for an unresolved V gene and the rest for unknown reasons. For V, J and clone size, that table is used; D and trimming come from the DNA. The sample table shows about 57,000 clones, and 70% to 85% are seen once. Of the sample, more than 25% is held by the ten largest clones.

Whole blood was collected in K2EDTA tubes by collaborating institutions according to the institutions' own protocols. For TCRbeta analysis, collaborators shipped samples as frozen whole blood, isolated PBMCs, or DNA extracted from either of those sample types. This receptor was taken from a human donor in a cohort sampled during active COVID-19. Source material: peripheral blood.

The CDR3 region: CASSLDSGAHNEQFF. The DNA sequence follows: TGTGCCAGCAGCTTAGATAGCGGGGCCCACAATGAGCAGTTCTTC. This chain joins TRBV7-9 to TRBJ2-1, with 8 junctional bases fitting TRBD2. CDR1 SEHNR and CDR2 FQNEAQ were looked up in the germline V gene (reference sequence). Clipping removes 1 base from V and 5 bases from J, with 4 as the unmatched junction base count. Measured from the cysteine to the phenylalanine, the CDR3 is 15 residues long. Only the CDR3 part of the read is kept: 45 bases, read in frame from the first base.